This TCR beta chain was recorded in a study of regulatory T cells in long-lasting Graves disease. Arm-PCR with iRepertoire HTBI primers amplified the CDR3 regions for these TCR beta libraries. TCRdb redid the calling of the multiplex PCR reads with MiXCR, one entry per CDR3 protein. The sample lists fewer than 600,000 distinct CDR3 sequences, around a fifth occurring once. Noted time point: persistent/refractory GD, antithyroid drugs over 5 years with positive TRAb. PBMCs provided the RNA from which the TCR library was made. The TCR comes from a female donor with Graves disease. Specimen: peripheral blood mononuclear cells (PBMCs), collected when the disease was refractory, from a patient treated with antithyroid drugs.

The CDR3 here is CSARPTGPRYYEQYF. The CDR3 nucleotides read TGCAGTGCTAGACCAACCGGGCCTCGGTATTACGAGCAGTACTTC. The chain recombines TRBV20-1 with TRBJ2-7, with D unresolved. The CDR3 is 15 amino acids. Germline loops: CDR1 DFQATT, CDR2 SNEGSKA (reference sequence). The V end was cut by 2 bases, the J end by 4 bases, with 18 bases between.